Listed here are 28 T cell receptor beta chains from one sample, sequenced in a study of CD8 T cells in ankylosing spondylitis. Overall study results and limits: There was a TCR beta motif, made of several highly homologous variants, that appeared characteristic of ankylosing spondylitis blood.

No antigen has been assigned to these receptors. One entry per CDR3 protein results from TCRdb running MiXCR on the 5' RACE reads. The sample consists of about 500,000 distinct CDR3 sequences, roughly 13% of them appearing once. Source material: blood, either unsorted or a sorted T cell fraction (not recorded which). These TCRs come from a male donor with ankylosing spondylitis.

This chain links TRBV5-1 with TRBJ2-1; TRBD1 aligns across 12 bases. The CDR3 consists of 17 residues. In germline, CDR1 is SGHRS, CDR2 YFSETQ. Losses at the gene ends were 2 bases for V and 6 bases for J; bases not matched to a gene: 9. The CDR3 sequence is CASSLNPGTGGFNEQFF. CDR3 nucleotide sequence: TGCGCCAGCAGCTTAAATCCCGGGACAGGGGGCTTCAATGAGCAGTTCTTC.

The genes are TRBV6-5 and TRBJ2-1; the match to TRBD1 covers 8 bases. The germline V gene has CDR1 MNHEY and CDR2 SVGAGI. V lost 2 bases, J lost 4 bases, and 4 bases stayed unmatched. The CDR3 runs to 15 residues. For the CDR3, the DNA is TGTGCCAGCAGTTACCCCGGGACAGGATACAATGAGCAGTTCTTC. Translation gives CASSYPGTGYNEQFF.

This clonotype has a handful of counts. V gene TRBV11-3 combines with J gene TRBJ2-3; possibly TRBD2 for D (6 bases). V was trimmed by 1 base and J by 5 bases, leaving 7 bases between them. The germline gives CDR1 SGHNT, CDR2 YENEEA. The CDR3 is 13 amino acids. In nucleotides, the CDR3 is TGTGCCAGCAGCTTAGGGGACTTAGATACGCAGTATTTT. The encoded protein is CASSLGDLDTQYF.

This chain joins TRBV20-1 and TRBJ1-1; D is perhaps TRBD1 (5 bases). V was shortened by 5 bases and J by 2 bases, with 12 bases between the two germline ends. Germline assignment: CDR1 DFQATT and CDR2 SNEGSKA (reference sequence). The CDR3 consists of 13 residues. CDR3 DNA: TGCAGTGCTGGGGGAGGGATTAACACTGAAGCTTTCTTT. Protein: CSAGGGINTEAFF.

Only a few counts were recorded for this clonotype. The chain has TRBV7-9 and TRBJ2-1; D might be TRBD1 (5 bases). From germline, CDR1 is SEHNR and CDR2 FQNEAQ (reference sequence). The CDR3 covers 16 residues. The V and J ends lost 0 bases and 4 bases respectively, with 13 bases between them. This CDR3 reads CASSLAGLGAYNEQFF. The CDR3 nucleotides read TGTGCCAGCAGCTTAGCGGGCTTAGGGGCTTACAATGAGCAGTTCTTC.

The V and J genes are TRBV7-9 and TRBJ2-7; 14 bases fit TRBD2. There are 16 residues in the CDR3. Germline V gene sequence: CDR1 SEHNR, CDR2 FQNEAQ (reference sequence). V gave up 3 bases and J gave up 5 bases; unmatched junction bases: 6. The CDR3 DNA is TGTGCCAGCAGCTTTAGACTAGCGGGAGGGCCGGACGAGCAGTACTTC. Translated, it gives CASSFRLAGGPDEQYF.

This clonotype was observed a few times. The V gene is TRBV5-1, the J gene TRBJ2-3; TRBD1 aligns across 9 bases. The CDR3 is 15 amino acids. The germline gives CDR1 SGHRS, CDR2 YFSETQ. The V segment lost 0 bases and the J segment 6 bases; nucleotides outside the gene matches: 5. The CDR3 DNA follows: TGCGCCAGCAGCTTGGTGGGACAGGGCGCGGATACGCAGTATTTT. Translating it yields CASSLVGQGADTQYF.

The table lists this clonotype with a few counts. The CDR3 DNA is TGTGCCAGCAGCCCAGGACTAGCGGAGCCCACAGATACGCAGTATTTT. Translating it yields CASSPGLAEPTDTQYF. The chain combines TRBV7-9 with TRBJ2-3, with TRBD2 matching 10 bases. The V segment lost 5 bases and the J segment 2 bases; nucleotides outside the gene matches: 7. The CDR3 has 16 residues. Germline V lookup: CDR1 SEHNR, CDR2 FQNEAQ (reference sequence). Full variable domain (remainder filled in from reference TRBV7-9 and TRBJ2-3): DTGVSQNPRHKITKRGQNVTFRCDPISEHNRLYWYRQTLGQGPEFLTYFQNEAQLEKSRLLSDRFSAERPKGSFSTLEIQRTEQGDSAMYLCASSPGLAEPTDTQYFGPGTRLTVL.

This CDR3 reads CATMGTGGVSEAFF. CDR3 bases: TGTGCCACCATGGGGACAGGGGGCGTCTCTGAAGCTTTCTTT. V gene TRBV10-3 combines with J gene TRBJ1-1; 12 nucleotides line up with TRBD1. V shed 10 bases, J shed 6 bases, and the junction held 9 bases outside the gene matches. CDR1 and CDR2 (germline): ENHRY, SYGVKD. This CDR3 region has 14 residues.

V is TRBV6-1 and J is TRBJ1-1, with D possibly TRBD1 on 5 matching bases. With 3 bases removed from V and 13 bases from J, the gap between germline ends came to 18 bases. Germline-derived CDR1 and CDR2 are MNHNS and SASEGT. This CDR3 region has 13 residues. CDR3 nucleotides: TGTGCCAGCAGTGAGACAGTCCTCATGAAGCTTTTCTTT. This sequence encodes CASSETVLMKLFF.

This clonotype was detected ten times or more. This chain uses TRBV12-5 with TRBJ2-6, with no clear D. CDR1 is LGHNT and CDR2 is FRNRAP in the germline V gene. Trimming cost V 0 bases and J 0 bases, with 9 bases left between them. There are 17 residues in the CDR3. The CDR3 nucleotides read TGTGCTAGTGGTTTGGTACGACTTGACTCTGGGGCCAACGTCCTGACTTTC. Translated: CASGLVRLDSGANVLTF.

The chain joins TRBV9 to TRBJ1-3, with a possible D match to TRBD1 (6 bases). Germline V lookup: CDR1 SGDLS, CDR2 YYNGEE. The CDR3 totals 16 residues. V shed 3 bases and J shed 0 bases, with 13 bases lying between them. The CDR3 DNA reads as TGTGCCAGCAGCGGTAGGGGGGTACCCTCTGGAAACACCATATATTTT. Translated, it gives CASSGRGVPSGNTIYF.

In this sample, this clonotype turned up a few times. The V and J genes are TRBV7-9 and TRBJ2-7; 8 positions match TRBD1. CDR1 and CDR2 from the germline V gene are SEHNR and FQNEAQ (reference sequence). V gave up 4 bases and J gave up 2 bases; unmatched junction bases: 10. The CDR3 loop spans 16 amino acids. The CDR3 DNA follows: TGTGCCAGCAGCTCCTGGACAGGGAGCAAACCCTACGAGCAGTACTTC. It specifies CASSSWTGSKPYEQYF.

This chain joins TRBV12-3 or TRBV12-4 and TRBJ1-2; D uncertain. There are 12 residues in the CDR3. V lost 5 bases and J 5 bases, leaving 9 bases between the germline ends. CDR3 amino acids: CASSPIGYGYTF. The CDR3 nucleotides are TGTGCCAGCAGTCCCATTGGTTATGGCTACACCTTC.

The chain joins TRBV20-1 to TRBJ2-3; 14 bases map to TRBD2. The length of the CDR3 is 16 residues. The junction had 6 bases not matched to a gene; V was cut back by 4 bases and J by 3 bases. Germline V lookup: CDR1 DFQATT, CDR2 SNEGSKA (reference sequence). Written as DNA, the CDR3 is TGCAGTGCTAAGGGACTAGCGGGAGCAAAGACAGATACGCAGTATTTT. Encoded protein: CSAKGLAGAKTDTQYF.

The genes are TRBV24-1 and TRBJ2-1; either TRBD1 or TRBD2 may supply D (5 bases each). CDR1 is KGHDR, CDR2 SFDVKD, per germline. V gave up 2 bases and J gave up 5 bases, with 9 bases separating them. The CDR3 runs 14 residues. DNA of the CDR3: TGTGCCACCAGTGATTCTTGGGGACACAATGAGCAGTTCTTC. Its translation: CATSDSWGHNEQFF.

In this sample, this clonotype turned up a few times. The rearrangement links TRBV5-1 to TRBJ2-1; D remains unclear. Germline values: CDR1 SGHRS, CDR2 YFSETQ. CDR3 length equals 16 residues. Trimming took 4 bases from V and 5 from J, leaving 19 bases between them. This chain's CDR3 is CASSPTLQYVDNEQFF. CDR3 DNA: TGCGCCAGCAGCCCCACACTCCAGTACGTGGACAATGAGCAGTTCTTC.

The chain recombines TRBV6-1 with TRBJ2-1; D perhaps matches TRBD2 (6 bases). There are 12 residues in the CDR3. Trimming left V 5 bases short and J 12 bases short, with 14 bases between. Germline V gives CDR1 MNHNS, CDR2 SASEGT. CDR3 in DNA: TGTGCCAGCAGTAACTTAGCCGGGGGGCAGTTCTTC. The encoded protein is CASSNLAGGQFF.

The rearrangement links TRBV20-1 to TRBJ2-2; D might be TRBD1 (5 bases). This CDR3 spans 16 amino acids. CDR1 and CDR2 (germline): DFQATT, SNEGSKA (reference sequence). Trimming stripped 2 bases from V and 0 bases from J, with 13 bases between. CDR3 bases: TGCAGTGCTAGAATATCGTGGGGCGCGAACACCGGGGAGCTGTTTTTT. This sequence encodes CSARISWGANTGELFF.

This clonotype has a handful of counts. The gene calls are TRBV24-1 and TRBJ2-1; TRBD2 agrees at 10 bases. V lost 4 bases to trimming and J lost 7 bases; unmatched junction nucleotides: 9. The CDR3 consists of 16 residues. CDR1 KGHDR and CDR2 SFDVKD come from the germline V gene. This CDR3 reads CATSETSGIRSNEQFF. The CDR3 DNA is TGTGCCACCAGTGAAACTAGCGGGATACGGTCAAATGAGCAGTTCTTC.

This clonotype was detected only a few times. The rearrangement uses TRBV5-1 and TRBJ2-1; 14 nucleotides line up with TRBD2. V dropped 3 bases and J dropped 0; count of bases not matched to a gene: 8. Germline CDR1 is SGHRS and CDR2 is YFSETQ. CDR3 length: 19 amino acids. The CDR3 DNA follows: TGCGCCAGCAGCTACGGACTAGCGGGAGGCCTTAGCTCCTACAATGAGCAGTTCTTC. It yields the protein CASSYGLAGGLSSYNEQFF.

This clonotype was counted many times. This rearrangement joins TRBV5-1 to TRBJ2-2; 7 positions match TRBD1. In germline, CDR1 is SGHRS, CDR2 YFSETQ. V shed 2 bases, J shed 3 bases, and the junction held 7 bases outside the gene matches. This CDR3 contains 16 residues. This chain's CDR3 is CASSLTGQMHTGELFF. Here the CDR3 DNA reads TGCGCCAGCAGCTTAACGGGACAGATGCACACCGGGGAGCTGTTTTTT. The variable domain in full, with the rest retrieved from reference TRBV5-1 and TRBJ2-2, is KAGVTQTPRYLIKTRGQQVTLSCSPISGHRSVSWYQQTPGQGLQFLFEYFSETQRNKGNFPGRFSGRQFSNSRSEMNVSTLELGDSALYLCASSLTGQMHTGELFFGEGSRLTVL.

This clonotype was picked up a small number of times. CDR3 nucleotides: TGTGCCAGCAGCGCGGGACTAGCGACAAACGAGCAGTACTTC. Amino acid sequence: CASSAGLATNEQYF. V gene TRBV9 combines with J gene TRBJ2-7, with 10 bases fitting TRBD2. V shed 3 bases, J shed 5 bases, and the junction held 5 bases outside the gene matches. The CDR3 runs to 14 residues. Germline values: CDR1 SGDLS, CDR2 YYNGEE.

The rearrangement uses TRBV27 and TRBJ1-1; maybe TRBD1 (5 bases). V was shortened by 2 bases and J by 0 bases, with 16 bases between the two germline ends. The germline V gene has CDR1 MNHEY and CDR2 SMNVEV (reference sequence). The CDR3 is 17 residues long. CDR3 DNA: TGTGCCAGCAGTTTAAGTCCCGGTCGGACAATGAACACTGAAGCTTTCTTT. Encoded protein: CASSLSPGRTMNTEAFF.

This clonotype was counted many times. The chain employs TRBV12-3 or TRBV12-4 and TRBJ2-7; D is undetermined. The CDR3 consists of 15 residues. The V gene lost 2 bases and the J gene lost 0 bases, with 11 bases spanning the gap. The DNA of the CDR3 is TGTGCCAGCAGTTTATACGAGAAATCCTCCTACGAGCAGTACGTC. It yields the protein CASSLYEKSSYEQYV.

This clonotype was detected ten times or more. As DNA, the CDR3 is TGTGCCAGCAGCTTAGCGGGAGGGGGGCCCGGTACGCAGTATTTT. It specifies CASSLAGGGPGTQYF. This chain uses TRBV7-2 with TRBJ2-3; the D gene is possibly TRBD2 (7 bases). V was pared by 0 bases and J by 8 bases, with 15 bases between. Germline CDR1 is SGHTA and CDR2 is FQGNSA. This CDR3 is 15 amino acids long.

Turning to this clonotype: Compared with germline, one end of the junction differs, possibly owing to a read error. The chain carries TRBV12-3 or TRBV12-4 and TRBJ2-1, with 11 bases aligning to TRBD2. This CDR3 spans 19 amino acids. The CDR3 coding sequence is TGTGCCTGCAGTTCGCTAGCGGGAGGAGGTGATAGCTCCTACAATGAGCAGTTCTTC. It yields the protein CACSSLAGGGDSSYNEQFF.

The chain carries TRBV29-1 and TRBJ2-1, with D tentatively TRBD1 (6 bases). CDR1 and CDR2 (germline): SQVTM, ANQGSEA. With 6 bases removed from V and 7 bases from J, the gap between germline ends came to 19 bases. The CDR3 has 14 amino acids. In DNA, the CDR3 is TGCAGCGTCAGCACAGGGACATTTTTGAATGAGCAGTTCTTC. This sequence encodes CSVSTGTFLNEQFF.